This TCR beta chain derives from a study of blood T cell repertoires in COVID-19. TCRdb's copy holds only in-frame clones and misses some; the assay was immunoSEQ multiplex PCR. There are about 240,000 clones in the sample; 80% to 90% occur only once, and around 2.6% lies in the top ten. This clone has a single count. V was clipped by 0 bases and J by 4 bases, with 7 bases between them. CDR3 size: 14 residues. CDR1 and CDR2 from the germline V gene are GTSNPN and SVGIG (reference sequence). This chain connects TRBV30 to TRBJ1-6; no clear D. The source of this sequence is a woman in her thirties with acute COVID-19. Sequencing input: PBMCs or T cells enriched from blood (not recorded which). CDR3 amino acids: CAWSVRTYNSPLHF. CDR3 in DNA: TGTGCCTGGAGTGTTCGAACATATAATTCACCCCTCCACTTT.